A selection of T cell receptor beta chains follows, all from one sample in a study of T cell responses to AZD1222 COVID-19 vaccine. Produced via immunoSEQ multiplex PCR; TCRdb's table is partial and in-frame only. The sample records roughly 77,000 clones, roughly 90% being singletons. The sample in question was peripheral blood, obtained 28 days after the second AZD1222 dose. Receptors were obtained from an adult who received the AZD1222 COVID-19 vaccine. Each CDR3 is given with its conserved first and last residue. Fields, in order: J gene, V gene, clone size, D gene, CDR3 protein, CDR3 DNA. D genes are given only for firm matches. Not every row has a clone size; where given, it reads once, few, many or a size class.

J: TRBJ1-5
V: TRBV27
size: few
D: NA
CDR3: CASSLRPPGGFYQPQHF
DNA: TGTGCCAGCAGTTTACGGCCCCCGGGGGGATTCTATCAGCCCCAGCATTTT

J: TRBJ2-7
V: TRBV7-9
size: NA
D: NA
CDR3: CASSGGGYEQYF
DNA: TGTGCCAGCAGCGGGGGCGGGTACGAGCAGTACTTC

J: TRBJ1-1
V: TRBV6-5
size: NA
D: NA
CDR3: CASSYSEGFGTEAFF
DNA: TGTGCCAGCAGTTACTCGGAGGGTTTTGGGACTGAAGCTTTCTTT

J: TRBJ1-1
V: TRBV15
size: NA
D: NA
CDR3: CATGWGGNTEAFF
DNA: TGTGCCACCGGGTGGGGCGGGAACACTGAAGCTTTCTTT

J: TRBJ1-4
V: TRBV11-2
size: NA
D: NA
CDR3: CASSLYGGGSGEKLFF
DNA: TGTGCCAGCAGCCTGTATGGCGGGGGGTCTGGGGAAAAACTGTTTTTT

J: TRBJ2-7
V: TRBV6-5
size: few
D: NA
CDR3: CASSYWRGDSYEQYF
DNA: TGTGCCAGCAGTTATTGGCGGGGAGACTCCTACGAGCAGTACTTC

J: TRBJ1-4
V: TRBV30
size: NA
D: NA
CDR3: CACTPRREKLFF
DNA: TGTGCCTGCACCCCCAGGAGGGAAAAACTGTTTTTT

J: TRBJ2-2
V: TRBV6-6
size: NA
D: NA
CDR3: CASSPSGSGELFF
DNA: TGTGCCAGCAGCCCCAGTGGCTCCGGGGAGCTGTTTTTT

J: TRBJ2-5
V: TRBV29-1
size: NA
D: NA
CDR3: CSVDEGQETQYF
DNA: TGCAGCGTTGATGAGGGTCAAGAGACCCAGTACTTC

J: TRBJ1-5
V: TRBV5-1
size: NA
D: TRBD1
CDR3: CASSLGTEGQPQHF
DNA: TGCGCCAGCAGCCTCGGGACAGAGGGTCAGCCCCAGCATTTT

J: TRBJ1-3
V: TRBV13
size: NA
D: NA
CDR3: CASSLFVGGNTIYF
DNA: TGTGCCAGCAGCTTATTCGTAGGTGGAAACACCATATATTTT

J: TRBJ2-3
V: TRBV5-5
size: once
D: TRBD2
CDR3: CASSWSGASTDTQYF
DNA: TGTGCCAGCAGCTGGAGCGGGGCAAGCACAGATACGCAGTATTTT

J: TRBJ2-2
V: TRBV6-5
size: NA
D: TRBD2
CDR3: CAISPGGGGELFF
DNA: TGTGCCATAAGCCCGGGAGGGGGCGGGGAGCTGTTTTTT

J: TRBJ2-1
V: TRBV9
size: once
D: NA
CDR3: CASSPQGSSYNEQFF
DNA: TGTGCCAGCAGCCCTCAGGGCAGCTCCTACAATGAGCAGTTCTTC

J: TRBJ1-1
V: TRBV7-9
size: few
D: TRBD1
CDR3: CASSETGVGTEAFF
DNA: TGTGCCAGCAGCGAGACAGGGGTTGGCACTGAAGCTTTCTTT

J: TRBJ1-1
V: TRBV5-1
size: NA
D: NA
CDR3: CASSFSRVGTTEAFF
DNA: TGCGCCAGCAGCTTTTCCAGGGTGGGGACCACTGAAGCTTTCTTT

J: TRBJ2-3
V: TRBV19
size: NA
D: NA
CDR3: CATTGGRTDTQYF
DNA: TGTGCCACCACCGGGGGAAGAACAGATACGCAGTATTTT

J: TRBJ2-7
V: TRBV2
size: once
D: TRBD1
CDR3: CASSPGQGQYEQYF
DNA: TGTGCCAGTTCACCGGGACAGGGCCAGTACGAGCAGTACTTC

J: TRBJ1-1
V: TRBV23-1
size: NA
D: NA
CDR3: CASSQSGGHTEAFF
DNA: TGCGCCAGCAGTCAATCTGGGGGGCACACTGAAGCTTTCTTT

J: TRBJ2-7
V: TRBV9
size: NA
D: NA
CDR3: CASSVDTGAYEQYF
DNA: TGTGCCAGCAGCGTAGATACGGGAGCCTACGAGCAGTACTTC

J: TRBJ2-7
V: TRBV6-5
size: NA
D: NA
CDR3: CASSYSLRRIYEQYF
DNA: TGTGCCAGCAGTTACTCATTACGCAGGATCTACGAGCAGTACTTC

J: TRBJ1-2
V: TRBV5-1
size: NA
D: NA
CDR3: CASSPVGTNRGYGYTF
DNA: TGCGCCAGCAGCCCGGTCGGGACAAATCGGGGCTATGGCTACACCTTC

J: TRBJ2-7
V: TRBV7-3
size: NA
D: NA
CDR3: CASSSYDGPNYEQYF
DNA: TGTGCCAGCAGCTCCTACGATGGTCCTAACTACGAGCAGTACTTC

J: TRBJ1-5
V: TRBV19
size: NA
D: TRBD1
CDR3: CASSITGGKYSNQPQHF
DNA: TGTGCCAGTAGTATCACAGGGGGGAAATATAGCAATCAGCCCCAGCATTTT

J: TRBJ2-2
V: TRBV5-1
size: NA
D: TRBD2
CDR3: CASRPGLATGELFF
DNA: TGCGCCAGCAGACCGGGACTAGCTACCGGGGAGCTGTTTTTT

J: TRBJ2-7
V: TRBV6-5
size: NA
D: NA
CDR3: CASSFRDEQYF
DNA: TGTGCCAGCAGTTTTAGAGACGAGCAGTACTTC

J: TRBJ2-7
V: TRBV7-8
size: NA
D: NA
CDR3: CASSLALYEQYF
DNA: TGTGCCAGCAGCTTAGCCCTTTACGAGCAGTACTTC

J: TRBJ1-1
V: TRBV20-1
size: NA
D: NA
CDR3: CSAVLDRAFF
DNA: TGCAGTGCTGTCTTGGACCGGGCTTTCTTT

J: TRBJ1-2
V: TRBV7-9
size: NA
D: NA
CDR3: CASRADARDYGYTF
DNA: TGTGCCAGCAGGGCTGATGCCAGAGACTATGGCTACACCTTC

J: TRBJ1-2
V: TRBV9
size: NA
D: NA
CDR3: CASSASPNYGYTF
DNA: TGTGCCAGCAGCGCATCCCCTAACTATGGCTACACCTTC

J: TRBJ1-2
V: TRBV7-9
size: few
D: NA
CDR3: CASSTGEAIGYTF
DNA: TGTGCCAGCAGTACCGGGGAGGCCATTGGCTACACCTTC

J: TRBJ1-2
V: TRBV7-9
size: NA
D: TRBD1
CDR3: CASSLGTGYYGYTF
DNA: TGTGCCAGCAGCTTAGGGACAGGGTATTATGGCTACACCTTC

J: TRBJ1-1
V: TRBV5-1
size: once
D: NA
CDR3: CASSAYGNMNTEAFF
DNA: TGCGCCAGCAGCGCGTACGGAAACATGAACACTGAAGCTTTCTTT

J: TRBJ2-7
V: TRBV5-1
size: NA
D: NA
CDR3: CASSLGGYEQYF
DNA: TGCGCCAGCAGCTTAGGGGGCTACGAGCAGTACTTC

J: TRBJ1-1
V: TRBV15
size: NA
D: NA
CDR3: CATSRDVGGTEAFF
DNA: TGTGCCACCAGCAGAGATGTGGGGGGCACTGAAGCTTTCTTT

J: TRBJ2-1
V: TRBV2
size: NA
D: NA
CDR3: CAILKTDTYNEQFF
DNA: TGTGCCATTCTAAAGACAGATACGTACAATGAGCAGTTCTTC

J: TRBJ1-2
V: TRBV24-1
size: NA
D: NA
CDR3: CATRDSYREIYTF
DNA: TGTGCCACCAGGGATTCGTACAGAGAGATCTACACCTTC

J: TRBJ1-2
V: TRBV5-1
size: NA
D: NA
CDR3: CASSPGGDDYGYTF
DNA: TGCGCCAGCAGCCCTGGCGGGGATGACTATGGCTACACCTTC

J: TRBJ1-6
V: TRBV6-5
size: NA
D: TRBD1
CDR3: CASSPGTVNSPLHF
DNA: TGTGCCAGCAGTCCCGGGACAGTTAATTCACCCCTCCACTTT

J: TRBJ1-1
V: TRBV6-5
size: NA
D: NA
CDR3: CASSYDSQNTEAFF
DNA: TGTGCCAGCAGTTACGACTCTCAGAACACTGAAGCTTTCTTT